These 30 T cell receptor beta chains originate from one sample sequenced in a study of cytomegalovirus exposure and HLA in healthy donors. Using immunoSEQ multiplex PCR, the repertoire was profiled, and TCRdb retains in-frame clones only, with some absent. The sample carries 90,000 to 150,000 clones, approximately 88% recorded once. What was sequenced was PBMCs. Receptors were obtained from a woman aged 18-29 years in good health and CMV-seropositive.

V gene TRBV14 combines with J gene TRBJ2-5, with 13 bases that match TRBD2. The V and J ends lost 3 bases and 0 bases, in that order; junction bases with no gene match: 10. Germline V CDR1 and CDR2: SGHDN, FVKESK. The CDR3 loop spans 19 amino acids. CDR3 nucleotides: TGTGCCAGCAGCCACTTTGCGGGACTAGCGGGGCAACACCAAGAGACCCAGTACTTC. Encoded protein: CASSHFAGLAGQHQETQYF.

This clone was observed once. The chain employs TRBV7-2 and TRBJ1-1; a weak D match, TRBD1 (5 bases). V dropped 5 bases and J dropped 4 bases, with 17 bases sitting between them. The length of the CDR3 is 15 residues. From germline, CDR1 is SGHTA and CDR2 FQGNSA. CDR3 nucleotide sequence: TGTGCCAGCAGCGCTAGCGGGACCCTTGGCACTGAAGCTTTCTTT. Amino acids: CASSASGTLGTEAFF. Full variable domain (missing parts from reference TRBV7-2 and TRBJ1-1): GAGVSQSPSNKVTEKGKDVELRCDPISGHTALYWYRQSLGQGLEFLIYFQGNSAPDKSGLPSDRFSAERTGGSVSTLTIQRTQQEDSAVYLCASSASGTLGTEAFFGQGTRLTVV.

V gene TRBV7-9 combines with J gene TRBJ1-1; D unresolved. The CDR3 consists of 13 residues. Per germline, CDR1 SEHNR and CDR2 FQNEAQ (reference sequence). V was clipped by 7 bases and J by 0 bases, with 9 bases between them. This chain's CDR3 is CASNPSLNTEAFF. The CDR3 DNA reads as TGTGCCAGCAACCCGAGTCTGAACACTGAAGCTTTCTTT.

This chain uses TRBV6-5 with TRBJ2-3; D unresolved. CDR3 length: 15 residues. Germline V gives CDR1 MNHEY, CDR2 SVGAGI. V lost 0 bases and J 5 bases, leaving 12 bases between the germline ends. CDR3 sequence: CASSYSRFAKDTQYF. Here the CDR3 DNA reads TGTGCCAGCAGTTACTCCCGGTTTGCTAAAGATACGCAGTATTTT.

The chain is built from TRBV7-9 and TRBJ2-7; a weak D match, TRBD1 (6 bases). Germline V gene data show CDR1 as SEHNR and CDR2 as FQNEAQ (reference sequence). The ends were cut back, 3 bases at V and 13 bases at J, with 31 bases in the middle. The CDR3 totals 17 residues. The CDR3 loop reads CASSFPISPNQGHVLYF. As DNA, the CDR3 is TGTGCCAGCAGCTTCCCCATCAGCCCCAATCAGGGGCACGTCCTATACTTC.

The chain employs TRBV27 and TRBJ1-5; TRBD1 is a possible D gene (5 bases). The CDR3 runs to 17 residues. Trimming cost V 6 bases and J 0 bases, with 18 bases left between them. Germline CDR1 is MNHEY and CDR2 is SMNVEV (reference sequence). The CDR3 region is CASRVRAGINSNQPQHF. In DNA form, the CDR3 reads TGTGCCAGCAGGGTTCGCGCAGGGATTAATAGCAATCAGCCCCAGCATTTT.

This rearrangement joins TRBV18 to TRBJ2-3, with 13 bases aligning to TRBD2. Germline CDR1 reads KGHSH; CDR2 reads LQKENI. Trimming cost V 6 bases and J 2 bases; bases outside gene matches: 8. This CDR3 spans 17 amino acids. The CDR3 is CASSSGTSGTTTDTQYF. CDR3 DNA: TGTGCCAGCTCTTCAGGGACTAGCGGGACGACCACAGATACGCAGTATTTT.

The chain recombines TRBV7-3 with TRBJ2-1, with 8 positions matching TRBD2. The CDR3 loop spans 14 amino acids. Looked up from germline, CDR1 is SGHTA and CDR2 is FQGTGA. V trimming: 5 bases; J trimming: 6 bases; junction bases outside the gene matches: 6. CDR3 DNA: TGTGCCAGCAGCAGGGCGGGAGGATTCAATGAGCAGTTCTTC. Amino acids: CASSRAGGFNEQFF.

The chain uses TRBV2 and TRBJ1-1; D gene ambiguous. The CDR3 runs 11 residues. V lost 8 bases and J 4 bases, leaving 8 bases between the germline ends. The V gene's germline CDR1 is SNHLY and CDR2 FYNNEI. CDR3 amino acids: CASVFRTEAFF. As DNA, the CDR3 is TGTGCCAGCGTGTTCCGCACTGAAGCTTTCTTT.

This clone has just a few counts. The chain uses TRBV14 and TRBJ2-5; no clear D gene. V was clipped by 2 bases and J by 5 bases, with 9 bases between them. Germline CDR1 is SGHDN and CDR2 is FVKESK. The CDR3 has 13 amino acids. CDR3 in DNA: TGTGCCAGCAGCCAACAGGTCGAGGAGACCCAGTACTTC. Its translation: CASSQQVEETQYF.

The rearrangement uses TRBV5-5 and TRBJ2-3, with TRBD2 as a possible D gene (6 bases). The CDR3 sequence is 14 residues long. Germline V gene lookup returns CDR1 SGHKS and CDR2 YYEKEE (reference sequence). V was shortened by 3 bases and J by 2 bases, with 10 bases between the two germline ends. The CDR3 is CASSWRDVTDTQYF. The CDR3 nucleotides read TGTGCCAGCAGCTGGAGGGACGTCACAGATACGCAGTATTTT.

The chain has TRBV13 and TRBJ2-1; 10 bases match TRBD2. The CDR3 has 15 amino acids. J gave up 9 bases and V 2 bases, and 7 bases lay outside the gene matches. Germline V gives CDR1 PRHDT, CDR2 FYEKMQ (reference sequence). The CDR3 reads CASSLRSGRAFEQFF. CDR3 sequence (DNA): TGTGCCAGCAGCTTACGGAGCGGGAGGGCCTTTGAGCAGTTCTTC.

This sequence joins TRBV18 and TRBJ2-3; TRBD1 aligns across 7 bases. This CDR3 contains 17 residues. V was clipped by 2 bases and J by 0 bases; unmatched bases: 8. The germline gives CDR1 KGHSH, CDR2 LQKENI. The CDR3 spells CASSPVTRGTSTDTQYF. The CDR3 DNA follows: TGTGCCAGCTCACCAGTGACCAGGGGGACCAGCACAGATACGCAGTATTTT.

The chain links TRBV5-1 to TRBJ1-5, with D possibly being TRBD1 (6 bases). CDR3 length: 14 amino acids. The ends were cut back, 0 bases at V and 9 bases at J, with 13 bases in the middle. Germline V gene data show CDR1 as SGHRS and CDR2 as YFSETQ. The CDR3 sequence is CASSLGGGGSPQHF. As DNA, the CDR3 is TGCGCCAGCAGCTTGGGAGGGGGGGGCTCGCCCCAGCATTTT.

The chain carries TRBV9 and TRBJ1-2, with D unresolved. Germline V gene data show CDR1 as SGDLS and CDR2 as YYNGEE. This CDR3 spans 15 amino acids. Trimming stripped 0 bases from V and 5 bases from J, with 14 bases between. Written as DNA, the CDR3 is TGTGCCAGCAGCGTAGACCCGGTTGTCGTTTATGGCTACACCTTC. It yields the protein CASSVDPVVVYGYTF.

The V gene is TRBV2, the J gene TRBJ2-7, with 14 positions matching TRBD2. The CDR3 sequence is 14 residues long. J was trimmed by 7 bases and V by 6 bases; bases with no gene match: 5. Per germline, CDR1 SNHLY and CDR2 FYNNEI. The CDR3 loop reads CASRAGTSGSEQYF. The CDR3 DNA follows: TGTGCCAGCAGGGCCGGGACTAGCGGGAGTGAGCAGTACTTC.

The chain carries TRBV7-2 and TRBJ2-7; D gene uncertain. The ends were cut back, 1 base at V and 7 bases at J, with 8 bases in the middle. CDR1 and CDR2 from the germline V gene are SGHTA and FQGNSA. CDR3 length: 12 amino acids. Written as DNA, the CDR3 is TGTGCCAGCAGCTTAGGGCCGAGGGAGCAGTACTTC. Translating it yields CASSLGPREQYF.

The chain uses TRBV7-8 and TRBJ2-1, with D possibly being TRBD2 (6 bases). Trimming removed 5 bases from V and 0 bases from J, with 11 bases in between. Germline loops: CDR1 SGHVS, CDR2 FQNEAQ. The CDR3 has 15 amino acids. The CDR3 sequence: CASSQGTVSYNEQFF. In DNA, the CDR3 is TGTGCCAGCAGCCAAGGGACTGTCTCCTACAATGAGCAGTTCTTC.

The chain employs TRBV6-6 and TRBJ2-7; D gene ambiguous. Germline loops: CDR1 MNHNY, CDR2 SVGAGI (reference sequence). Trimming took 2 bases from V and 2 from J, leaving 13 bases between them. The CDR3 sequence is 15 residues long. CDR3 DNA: TGTGCCAGCAGTTACGCTTTGGCGGCTACCTACGAGCAGTACTTC. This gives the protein CASSYALAATYEQYF.

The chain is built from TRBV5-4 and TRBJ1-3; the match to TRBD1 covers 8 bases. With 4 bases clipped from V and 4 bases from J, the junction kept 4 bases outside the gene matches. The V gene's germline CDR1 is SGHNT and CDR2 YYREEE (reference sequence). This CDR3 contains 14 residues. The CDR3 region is CASSKTGVGNTIYF. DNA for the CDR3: TGTGCCAGCAGCAAGACAGGGGTCGGAAACACCATATATTTT.

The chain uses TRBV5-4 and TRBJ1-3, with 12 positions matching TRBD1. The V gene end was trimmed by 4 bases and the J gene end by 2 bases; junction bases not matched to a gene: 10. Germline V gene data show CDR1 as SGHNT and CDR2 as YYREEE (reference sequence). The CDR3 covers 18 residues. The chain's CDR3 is CASSPGGTGGAAGNTIYF. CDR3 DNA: TGTGCCAGCAGCCCTGGGGGGACAGGGGGCGCAGCTGGAAACACCATATATTTT.

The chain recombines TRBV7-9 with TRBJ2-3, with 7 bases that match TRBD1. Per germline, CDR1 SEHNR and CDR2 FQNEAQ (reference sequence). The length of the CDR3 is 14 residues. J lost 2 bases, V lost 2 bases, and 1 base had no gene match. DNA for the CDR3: TGTGCCAGCAGCTTAACAGGGGTCACAGATACGCAGTATTTT. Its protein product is CASSLTGVTDTQYF.

The CDR3 loop is CASSERGQEVGNQPQHF. The CDR3 region has the DNA TGTGCCAGCAGTGAACGGGGACAGGAGGTTGGCAATCAGCCCCAGCATTTT. The chain links TRBV2 to TRBJ1-5; the match to TRBD1 covers 8 bases. Trimming removed 2 bases from V and 2 bases from J; junction bases left unmatched: 8. This CDR3 spans 17 amino acids. The V gene's germline CDR1 is SNHLY and CDR2 FYNNEI.

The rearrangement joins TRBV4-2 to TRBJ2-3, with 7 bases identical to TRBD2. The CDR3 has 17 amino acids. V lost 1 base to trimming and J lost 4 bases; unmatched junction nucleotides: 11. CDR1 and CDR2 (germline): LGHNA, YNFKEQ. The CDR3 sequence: CASSQGRRGRGADTQYF. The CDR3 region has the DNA TGTGCCAGCAGCCAAGGAAGGCGCGGGAGAGGGGCAGATACGCAGTATTTT.

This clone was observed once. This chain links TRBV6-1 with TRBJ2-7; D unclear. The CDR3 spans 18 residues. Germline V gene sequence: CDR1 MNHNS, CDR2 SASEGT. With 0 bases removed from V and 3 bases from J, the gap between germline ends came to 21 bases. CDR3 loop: CASSEAYHQVMEHYEQYF. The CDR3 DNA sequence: TGTGCCAGCAGTGAAGCGTATCATCAAGTCATGGAGCACTACGAGCAGTACTTC.

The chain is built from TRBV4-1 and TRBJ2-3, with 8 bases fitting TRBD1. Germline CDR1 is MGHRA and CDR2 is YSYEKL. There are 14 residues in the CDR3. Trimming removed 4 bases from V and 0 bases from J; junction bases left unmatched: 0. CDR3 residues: CASSRDRSTDTQYF. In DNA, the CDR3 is TGCGCCAGCAGCCGGGACAGGAGCACAGATACGCAGTATTTT.

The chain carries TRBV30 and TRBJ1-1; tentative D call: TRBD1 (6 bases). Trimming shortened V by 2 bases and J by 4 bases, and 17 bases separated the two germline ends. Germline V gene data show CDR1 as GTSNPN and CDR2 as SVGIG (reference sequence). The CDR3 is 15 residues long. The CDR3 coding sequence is TGTGCCTGGAGTAACCAGGGGAGATGGGTCACTGAAGCTTTCTTT. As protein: CAWSNQGRWVTEAFF.

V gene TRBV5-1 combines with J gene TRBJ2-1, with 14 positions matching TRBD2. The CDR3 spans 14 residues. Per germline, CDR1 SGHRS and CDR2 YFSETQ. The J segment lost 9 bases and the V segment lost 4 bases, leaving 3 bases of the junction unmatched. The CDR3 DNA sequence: TGCGCCAGCAGCCAGGGACTAGCGGGAGTTGAGCAGTTCTTC. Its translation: CASSQGLAGVEQFF.

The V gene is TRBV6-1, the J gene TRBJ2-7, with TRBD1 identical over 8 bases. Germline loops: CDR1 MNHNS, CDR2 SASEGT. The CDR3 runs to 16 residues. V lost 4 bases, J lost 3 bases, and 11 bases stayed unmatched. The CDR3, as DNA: TGTGCCAGCAGTGGGACAGGGCAGCGGTTTTACTACGAGCAGTACTTC. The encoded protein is CASSGTGQRFYYEQYF.

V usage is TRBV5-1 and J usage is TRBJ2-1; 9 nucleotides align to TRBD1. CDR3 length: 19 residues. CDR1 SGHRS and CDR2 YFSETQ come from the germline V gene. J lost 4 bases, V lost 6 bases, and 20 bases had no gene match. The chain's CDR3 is CASTPGTGSWGSIYNEQFF. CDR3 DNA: TGCGCCAGCACCCCCGGGACAGGGTCTTGGGGAAGTATTTACAATGAGCAGTTCTTC. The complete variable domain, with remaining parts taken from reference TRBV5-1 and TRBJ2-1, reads KAGVTQTPRYLIKTRGQQVTLSCSPISGHRSVSWYQQTPGQGLQFLFEYFSETQRNKGNFPGRFSGRQFSNSRSEMNVSTLELGDSALYLCASTPGTGSWGSIYNEQFFGPGTRLTVL.